This T cell receptor (beta chain) was captured by sequencing in a study of cytomegalovirus exposure and HLA in healthy donors. About the research overall: Earlier results showed some 120 million unique TCR beta sequences derived from roughly 190 million T cells. The study, taken as a whole, reports: A highly shared variant cluster was judged a likely technical artifact. Earlier analysis looked at TCR beta V segments, and most were productive about 90% or about 30% of the time. The investigators catalogued 150 to 200 TCR beta chains as cytomegalovirus-associated.

For this clone: Its antigen is unknown.

It was with 60 Vbeta and 13 Jbeta primers that the PCR ran. This table comes from immunoSEQ multiplex PCR, and its TCRdb copy is limited to in-frame clones, with some not included. There are 90,000 to 140,000 clones in the sample; around 76% occur only once, and approximately 8% lies in the top ten. The CDR3 runs to 18 residues. Germline V CDR1 and CDR2: MRHNA, SNTAGT. The sequenced material came from PBMCs. The receptor was derived from a man aged 35 to 55 in good health and CMV-seropositive. The chain carries TRBV6-4 and TRBJ2-5; D possibly corresponds to TRBD1 (5 bases). The end of the DNA is better explained by TRBJ2-7, so the J call may be wrong. Written as DNA, the CDR3 is TGTGCCAGCAGTGGGATTCCCAATTCACAGGAACCCTCCTACGAGCAGTACTTC. The encoded protein is CASSGIPNSQEPSYEQYF.